Following are 22 T cell receptor beta chains from one sample sequenced in a study of blood T cell repertoires in COVID-19. The assay was immunoSEQ multiplex PCR, and TCRdb's table has in-frame clones only and misses some. The sample includes 85,000 to 95,000 clones, more than 70% seen only once; the top ten take around 7%. Sequenced material: peripheral blood. The receptor source for this set is a human donor with acute or convalescent COVID-19. The donor label of this sample is uncertain.

This clone showed up just once. V usage is TRBV30 and J usage is TRBJ2-7, with D possibly TRBD1 on 5 matching bases. Looked up from germline, CDR1 is GTSNPN and CDR2 is SVGIG (reference sequence). Between the trimmed V and J ends, which lost 1 base and 0 bases, there was a span of 7 bases. The CDR3 is made up of 13 amino acids. The CDR3 DNA sequence: TGTGCCTGGAGTGGGGGCACCTCCTACGAGCAGTACTTC. Translated: CAWSGGTSYEQYF.

The rearrangement uses TRBV20-1 and TRBJ2-7, with D possibly being TRBD2 (5 bases). Trimming pared 3 bases from V and 9 bases from J, leaving 18 bases between. This CDR3 spans 13 amino acids. Germline V gene lookup returns CDR1 DFQATT and CDR2 SNEGSKA (reference sequence). CDR3 DNA sequence: TGCAGTGCTAGTGGGCCCTCCCGAGAGGGGCAGTACTTC. This codes for CSASGPSREGQYF.

This clone has only a few counts. The J gene is TRBJ1-5, the V gene TRBV28, with 9 bases that match TRBD1. Losses at the gene ends were 6 bases for V and 6 bases for J; bases not matched to a gene: 12. The length of the CDR3 is 16 residues. Germline V gene lookup returns CDR1 MDHEN and CDR2 SYDVKM. The CDR3 DNA reads as TGTGCCAGCAGCCGTCGCGGACAGGGGAGGGCTCAGCCCCAGCATTTT. Protein sequence: CASSRRGQGRAQPQHF.

This sequence joins TRBV11-2 and TRBJ2-7; tentative D call: TRBD1 (6 bases). The CDR3 has 15 amino acids. Trimming left V 3 bases short and J 5 bases short, with 17 bases between. Germline-derived CDR1 and CDR2 are SGHAT and FQNNGV. CDR3 in amino acids: CASSFYTTGMDEQYF. In nucleotides, the CDR3 is TGTGCCAGCAGCTTCTACACGACAGGCATGGACGAGCAGTACTTC.

The CDR3 region has the DNA TGCGCCAGCAGCCTTGGACAGGGAAGTATCTACGAGCAGTACTTC. Its protein is CASSLGQGSIYEQYF. The V call is TRBV5-1, the J call TRBJ2-7; 8 positions agree with TRBD1. CDR3 length: 15 residues. The germline CDR1 and CDR2 sequences are SGHRS and YFSETQ. The V and J ends lost 4 bases and 3 bases, in that order; junction bases with no gene match: 9.

The rearrangement links TRBV27 to TRBJ1-2; TRBD1 matches 7 bases. CDR1 and CDR2 (germline): MNHEY, SMNVEV (reference sequence). This CDR3 has 16 residues. V trimming: 3 bases; J trimming: 1 base; junction bases outside the gene matches: 8. CDR3 loop: CASSFSPTGFNYGYTF. The CDR3, as DNA: TGTGCCAGCAGTTTCTCCCCGACAGGGTTTAACTATGGCTACACCTTC.

This chain links TRBV7-9 with TRBJ1-3, with TRBD1 as a possible D gene (5 bases). Germline values: CDR1 SEHNR, CDR2 FQNEAQ (reference sequence). The CDR3 loop spans 15 amino acids. V was pared by 7 bases and J by 2 bases, with 15 bases between. For the CDR3, the DNA is TGTGCCAGCACCCCTAACGTAGGGGCTGGAAACACCATATATTTT. Protein: CASTPNVGAGNTIYF.

This sequence joins TRBV5-6 and TRBJ1-4, with a possible D match to TRBD1 (5 bases). CDR3 size: 14 residues. CDR1 and CDR2 from the germline V gene are SGHDT and YYEEEE. V lost 3 bases and J lost 6, with 12 bases in between. CDR3 sequence reads: CASSWGGIDEKLFF. CDR3 nucleotide sequence: TGTGCCAGCAGCTGGGGGGGTATTGATGAAAAACTGTTTTTT.

The chain recombines TRBV29-1 with TRBJ1-1, with 8 bases matching TRBD1. The junction had 7 bases not matched to a gene; V was cut back by 6 bases and J by 1 base. The germline V gene has CDR1 SQVTM and CDR2 ANQGSEA. The CDR3 is made up of 14 amino acids. The CDR3 DNA reads as TGCAGCGTGACAGGGGCCGGGGCGAACACTGAAGCTTTCTTT. It encodes CSVTGAGANTEAFF.

This clone has a handful of counts. The J gene is TRBJ1-4, the V gene TRBV30; possible D gene TRBD1, 5 bases. CDR3 length equals 13 residues. The V and J ends lost 2 bases and 8 bases respectively, with 12 bases between them. CDR1 and CDR2 from the germline V gene are GTSNPN and SVGIG (reference sequence). The CDR3 bases are TGTGCCTGGAGTTTAGGGGTCCGGGAAAAACTGTTTTTT. It codes for CAWSLGVREKLFF.

This chain links TRBV19 with TRBJ2-2; TRBD1 aligns across 8 bases. J was trimmed by 7 bases and V by 8 bases; bases with no gene match: 12. CDR1 and CDR2 from the germline V gene are LNHDA and SQIVND (reference sequence). The CDR3 loop spans 15 amino acids. Here the CDR3 DNA reads TGTGCCAGTCAAAGACAGGGGACGATTCGCGGGGAGCTGTTTTTT. Residues: CASQRQGTIRGELFF.

This clone was seen only once. This rearrangement joins TRBV3-1 (or the pseudogene TRBV3-2) to TRBJ2-2, with 11 bases lining up with TRBD2. J lost 0 bases, V lost 6 bases, and 3 bases had no gene match. CDR3 length equals 16 residues. CDR1 and CDR2 (germline): LGHDT, YNNKEL (reference sequence). This CDR3 is CASRGSGGANTGELFF. As DNA, the CDR3 is TGTGCCAGCAGGGGTAGCGGGGGGGCGAACACCGGGGAGCTGTTTTTT.

The chain carries TRBV11-1 and TRBJ2-7; D call uncertain. CDR3 size: 11 residues. Trimming cost V 5 bases and J 1 base, with 3 bases left between them. CDR1 and CDR2 from the germline V gene are SGHAT and FQDESV (reference sequence). As DNA, the CDR3 is TGTGCCAGCAGCCAGTCCTACGAGCAGTACTTC. Protein: CASSQSYEQYF.

The chain has TRBV28 and TRBJ1-6, with 8 bases lining up with TRBD1. Germline CDR1 and CDR2: MDHEN and SYDVKM. The CDR3 has 18 residues. V gave up 2 bases and J gave up 4 bases; unmatched junction bases: 10. The CDR3 reads CASSLPPRDRFYNSPLHF. DNA of the CDR3: TGTGCCAGCAGTTTACCCCCTCGGGACAGGTTTTATAATTCACCCCTCCACTTT.

Of note for this clone: Other nucleotide sequences in the sample specify the same CDR3. This chain uses TRBV2 with TRBJ1-5; perhaps TRBD1 as D (5 bases). Germline V gives CDR1 SNHLY, CDR2 FYNNEI. With 5 bases removed from V and 9 bases from J, the gap between germline ends came to 20 bases. The CDR3 is made up of 15 amino acids. For the CDR3, the DNA is TGTGCCAGCAGTTTCCCGCCGGACGGGGGGGGGCCCCAGCATTTT. Its protein is CASSFPPDGGGPQHF.

This clone was counted between two and nine times. The chain has TRBV28 and TRBJ1-3, with 9 bases that match TRBD1. The CDR3 consists of 15 residues. V gave up 4 bases and J gave up 4 bases; unmatched junction bases: 5. Germline CDR1 is MDHEN and CDR2 is SYDVKM. In nucleotides, the CDR3 is TGTGCCAGCAGTTCGCCCGGGACAGGGGGAAACACCATATATTTT. The encoded protein is CASSSPGTGGNTIYF.

This sequence joins TRBV5-8 and TRBJ2-3; 9 bases fit TRBD2. Germline lookup yields CDR1 SGHTS and CDR2 YDEGEE. This CDR3 has 17 amino acids. With 3 bases clipped from V and 1 base from J, the junction kept 9 bases outside the gene matches. DNA of the CDR3: TGTGCCAGCAGCTCCTTAGCGGGGGATTTGGGCACAGATACGCAGTATTTT. Residues: CASSSLAGDLGTDTQYF. The entire variable domain, with the rest obtained from reference TRBV5-8 and TRBJ2-3, is as follows: EAGVTQSPTHLIKTRGQQATLRCSPISGHTSVYWYQQALGLGLQFLLWYDEGEERNRGNFPPRFSGRQFPNYSSELNVNALELEDSALYLCASSSLAGDLGTDTQYFGPGTRLTVL.

The chain joins TRBV7-2 to TRBJ2-4, with 12 bases aligning to TRBD2. The J segment lost 6 bases and the V segment lost 5 bases, leaving 5 bases of the junction unmatched. The germline CDR1 and CDR2 sequences are SGHTA and FQGNSA. The CDR3 contains 15 residues. The CDR3 here is CASSTRTSGVNIQYF. The CDR3 nucleotides are TGTGCCAGCAGCACACGGACTAGCGGGGTAAACATTCAGTACTTC.

The rearrangement links TRBV5-4 to TRBJ2-1, with 7 positions matching TRBD2. The CDR3 sequence is 15 residues long. V was pared by 0 bases and J by 3 bases, with 3 bases of the junction left unmatched. The germline V gene has CDR1 SGHNT and CDR2 YYREEE (reference sequence). The DNA of the CDR3 is TGTGCCAGCAGCTTGGTCAGCGGGGTCTACAATGAGCAGTTCTTC. This codes for CASSLVSGVYNEQFF.

This clone has just one count. The V and J genes are TRBV19 and TRBJ1-2; D is undetermined. V was clipped by 1 base and J by 2 bases, with 8 bases between them. CDR3 length: 14 residues. Germline V CDR1 and CDR2: LNHDA, SQIVND (reference sequence). CDR3 sequence reads: CASSIVSANYGYTF. Here the CDR3 DNA reads TGTGCCAGTAGTATAGTTAGTGCGAACTATGGCTACACCTTC.

V and J are TRBV25-1 and TRBJ2-5; D might be TRBD2 (5 bases). Trimming cost V 6 bases and J 4 bases, with 9 bases left between them. CDR3 length: 12 residues. Germline-derived CDR1 and CDR2 are MGHDK and SYGVNS. The CDR3 sequence is CASSIAGETQYF. CDR3 coding DNA: TGTGCCAGCAGCATTGCGGGAGAGACCCAGTACTTC.

This clone was detected only once. This chain connects TRBV6-5 to TRBJ2-3; 8 bases agree with TRBD2. Trimming cost V 6 bases and J 2 bases; bases outside gene matches: 7. Germline lookup yields CDR1 MNHEY and CDR2 SVGAGI. The CDR3 has 15 residues. The CDR3 here is CASRPRGGYTDTQYF. For the CDR3, the DNA is TGTGCCAGCAGACCCCGGGGGGGATACACAGATACGCAGTATTTT.